The 28 T cell receptor beta chains below all came from one sample that was sequenced in a study of blood T cell repertoires in COVID-19 (dated by TCRdb to about 2020). The library was generated by the immunoSEQ multiplex PCR assay. In its TCRdb copy, this immuneACCESS table keeps in-frame sequences only and misses some clones. Where compared with another copy, unresolved V genes explain less than half of these, and the others have no known cause. Present in this sample are some 31,000 clones, about 92% of which were seen just once. Jointly, the top ten make up approximately 2.5% of the sample. The sample consisted of peripheral blood. All receptors come from a man between 50 and 59 years old with active COVID-19.

This clone has only one observation. The chain carries TRBV29-1 and TRBJ2-3; the match to TRBD2 covers 16 bases. Germline CDR1 SQVTM, CDR2 ANQGSEA. The ends lost 5 bases at V and 5 bases at J; junction bases unmatched: 4. The CDR3 has 15 residues. Written as DNA, the CDR3 is TGCAGCGTTCTGGGACTAGCGGGGGGGGGAGATACGCAGTATTTT. The encoded protein is CSVLGLAGGGDTQYF.

The rearrangement uses TRBV11-2 and TRBJ1-1; unclear D gene. Germline CDR1 SGHAT, CDR2 FQNNGV. The V end lost 5 bases, the J end lost 8 bases, and 15 bases lay between the germline ends. The CDR3 covers 13 residues. The CDR3 reads CASSVYLYSEAFF. CDR3 bases: TGTGCCAGCAGCGTCTACTTATACTCGGAAGCTTTCTTT.

The chain uses TRBV11-2 and TRBJ2-5; D remains unclear. Germline CDR1 SGHAT, CDR2 FQNNGV. Deletions cut 1 base from V and 5 bases from J, with 5 bases between. This CDR3 spans 12 amino acids. CDR3 coding DNA: TGTGCCAGCAGCTTAGTCCGGGAGACCCAGTACTTC. This encodes CASSLVRETQYF. Full variable domain (missing parts from reference TRBV11-2 and TRBJ2-5): EAGVAQSPRYKIIEKRQSVAFWCNPISGHATLYWYQQILGQGPKLLIQFQNNGVVDDSQLPKDRFSAERLKGVDSTLKIQPAKLEDSAVYLCASSLVRETQYFGPGTRLLVL.

The chain recombines TRBV7-8 with TRBJ2-2, with 14 bases matching TRBD2. The CDR3 is made up of 19 amino acids. V shed 0 bases, J shed 5 bases, and the junction held 8 bases outside the gene matches. Germline assignment: CDR1 SGHVS and CDR2 FQNEAQ. In DNA form, the CDR3 reads TGTGCCAGCAGCTTAGCGGGACTAGCGGGAGAATGGGAGACCGGGGAGCTGTTTTTT. It codes for CASSLAGLAGEWETGELFF.

This sequence joins TRBV5-1 and TRBJ2-1, with 9 bases matching TRBD2. The CDR3 consists of 17 residues. Trimming cost V 2 bases and J 3 bases; bases outside gene matches: 9. The germline V gene has CDR1 SGHRS and CDR2 YFSETQ. The CDR3 DNA is TGCGCCAGCAGCTTCGGAGGGCTAGCGGGGAACTACAATGAGCAGTTCTTC. This gives the protein CASSFGGLAGNYNEQFF.

This clone occurred a few times. J is TRBJ2-7 and V is TRBV7-9; 8 bases agree with TRBD1. The CDR3 runs to 14 residues. CDR1 SEHNR and CDR2 FQNEAQ come from the germline V gene (reference sequence). After removal of 4 bases from V and 6 bases from J, the junction contained 8 bases not matched to a gene. In nucleotides, the CDR3 is TGTGCCAGCAGCTCACAGGGGGTAAAAGGCGAGCAGTACTTC. Its translation is CASSSQGVKGEQYF.

As DNA, the CDR3 is TGTGCCAGCAGCTTAATTGCGGGAGGTCCCAATGAGCAGTTCTTC. This sequence encodes CASSLIAGGPNEQFF. The chain has TRBV7-8 and TRBJ2-1; TRBD2 agrees at 8 bases. Trimming removed 2 bases from V and 6 bases from J; junction bases left unmatched: 6. This CDR3 region has 15 residues. The germline V gene has CDR1 SGHVS and CDR2 FQNEAQ.

This clone appeared a single time. The chain employs TRBV28 and TRBJ1-6; 8 bases agree with TRBD1. The CDR3 runs 15 residues. CDR1 and CDR2 (germline): MDHEN, SYDVKM. V gave up 7 bases and J gave up 14 bases; unmatched junction bases: 16. CDR3 amino acids: CASTPGGTGVMALHF. The CDR3 DNA sequence: TGTGCCAGCACCCCTGGGGGGACAGGAGTCATGGCCCTCCACTTT.

This chain links TRBV6-5 with TRBJ2-3; D is possibly TRBD2 (6 bases). Germline V gene sequence: CDR1 MNHEY, CDR2 SVGAGI. The CDR3 loop spans 14 amino acids. The germline V and J ends were trimmed by 6 bases and 2 bases, with 12 bases remaining between them. CDR3 nucleotide sequence: TGTGCCAGCAGCCCAGGGACTGCCACAGATACGCAGTATTTT. Translation: CASSPGTATDTQYF.

This rearrangement joins TRBV10-3 to TRBJ1-5; D is undetermined. The CDR3 totals 10 residues. Trimming stripped 7 bases from V and 6 bases from J, with 4 bases between. CDR1 and CDR2 (germline): ENHRY, SYGVKD. The CDR3 is CAIMAQPQHF. The CDR3 DNA is TGTGCCATCATGGCTCAGCCCCAGCATTTT.

The V gene is TRBV12-5, the J gene TRBJ2-1, with unresolved D. The germline V gene has CDR1 LGHNT and CDR2 FRNRAP. The CDR3 extends over 11 amino acids. Trimming removed 5 bases from V and 7 bases from J, with 6 bases in between. DNA for the CDR3: TGTGCTAGTGGTCCTATAAATGAGCAGTTCTTC. Translated, it gives CASGPINEQFF. The whole variable domain, filled in from reference TRBV12-5 and TRBJ2-1, reads DARVTQTPRHKVTEMGQEVTMRCQPILGHNTVFWYRQTMMQGLELLAYFRNRAPLDDSGMPKDRFSAEMPDATLATLKIQPSEPRDSAVYFCASGPINEQFFGPGTRLTVL.

The CDR3 sequence: CATSNDRRQPQHF. The CDR3 DNA reads as TGTGCCACCAGCAACGACAGGCGTCAGCCCCAGCATTTT. V usage is TRBV15 and J usage is TRBJ1-5; TRBD1 is a possible D gene (6 bases). CDR1 and CDR2 (germline): LNHNV, YYDKDF (reference sequence). CDR3 length equals 13 residues. V was trimmed by 4 bases and J by 6 bases, leaving 10 bases between them.

For the CDR3, the DNA is TGTGCCAGCAGCTTAGCAACAGGGTTGGGCTCCTATAATTCACCCCTCCACTTT. Its translation is CASSLATGLGSYNSPLHF. This sequence joins TRBV11-2 and TRBJ1-6, with D possibly TRBD1 on 6 matching bases. Germline V gene sequence: CDR1 SGHAT, CDR2 FQNNGV. The CDR3 is 18 amino acids. The V and J ends lost 1 base and 0 bases respectively, with 13 bases between them.

This clone was detected only a few times. The chain uses TRBV5-1 and TRBJ2-2; 8 nucleotides agree with TRBD1. V shed 0 bases, J shed 4 bases, and the junction held 5 bases outside the gene matches. The CDR3 sequence is 16 residues long. Germline V gene data show CDR1 as SGHRS and CDR2 as YFSETQ. CDR3 in DNA: TGCGCCAGCAGCTTGGTGATCACAGGGGGCACCGGGGAGCTGTTTTTT. Amino acids: CASSLVITGGTGELFF.

The chain carries TRBV5-1 and TRBJ1-6; D gene uncertain. Trimming left V 0 bases short and J 10 bases short, with 14 bases between. The CDR3 totals 15 residues. CDR1 SGHRS and CDR2 YFSETQ come from the germline V gene. The CDR3 DNA sequence: TGCGCCAGCAGCTTGGAACAGCCCGGTGACTCACCCCTCCACTTT. It is translated as CASSLEQPGDSPLHF.

The J gene is TRBJ2-1, the V gene TRBV6-5; TRBD2 matches 10 bases. With V trimmed by 6 bases and J by 10 bases, 12 bases remained unmatched. CDR1 and CDR2 from the germline V gene are MNHEY and SVGAGI. CDR3 size: 15 residues. CDR3 amino acids: CASSLPASGRSEQFF. CDR3 DNA: TGTGCCAGCAGCCTCCCGGCTAGCGGGAGATCGGAGCAGTTCTTC.

The chain joins TRBV28 to TRBJ2-7, with D perhaps TRBD2 (5 bases). Per the germline V gene, CDR1 is MDHEN and CDR2 is SYDVKM. This CDR3 comprises 14 residues. The germline V and J ends were trimmed by 4 bases and 5 bases, with 15 bases remaining between them. In DNA form, the CDR3 reads TGTGCCAGCAGTTCCCCACTAGAGGCCGACGAGCAGTACTTC. Protein: CASSSPLEADEQYF.

Here the CDR3 reads CASSLSFVAEAFF. The CDR3 DNA reads as TGTGCCAGCAGCTTGAGCTTTGTGGCTGAAGCTTTCTTT. The J gene is TRBJ1-1, the V gene TRBV5-6; D uncertain. The CDR3 is 13 residues long. The germline CDR1 and CDR2 sequences are SGHDT and YYEEEE. V gave up 1 base and J gave up 6 bases, with 10 bases separating them.

The V and J genes are TRBV27 and TRBJ1-1; 9 bases agree with TRBD1. Germline V gives CDR1 MNHEY, CDR2 SMNVEV (reference sequence). J was trimmed by 11 bases and V by 5 bases; bases with no gene match: 9. There are 13 residues in the CDR3. CDR3 DNA: TGTGCCAGCAGTACCGGGACAGGGTGGGATGCTTTCTTT. Translating it yields CASSTGTGWDAFF.

This clone was observed a single time. The J gene is TRBJ1-2, the V gene TRBV6-5; possible D gene TRBD1, 5 bases. V lost 8 bases and J lost 7, with 17 bases in between. The CDR3 totals 13 residues. CDR1 MNHEY and CDR2 SVGAGI come from the germline V gene. CDR3: CASYGGDLAGYTF. The CDR3 DNA follows: TGTGCCAGCTATGGGGGGGACCTGGCTGGCTACACCTTC.

The chain combines TRBV7-9 with TRBJ2-7; weak D call: TRBD2 (5 bases). The germline gives CDR1 SEHNR, CDR2 FQNEAQ (reference sequence). Trimming left V 1 base short and J 0 bases short, with 13 bases between. The CDR3 is made up of 16 amino acids. The CDR3 DNA follows: TGTGCCAGCAGCTTAGTTCTAGCCTGGGACTCCTACGAGCAGTACTTC. It encodes CASSLVLAWDSYEQYF.

The chain employs TRBV18 and TRBJ2-2; a possible D gene is TRBD1 (6 bases). V lost 4 bases and J 6 bases, leaving 12 bases between the germline ends. This CDR3 has 14 residues. The V gene's germline CDR1 is KGHSH and CDR2 LQKENI. The CDR3 region has the DNA TGTGCCAGCTCACGGCCAGGGGTTCCCGGGGAGCTGTTTTTT. The encoded protein is CASSRPGVPGELFF.

This clone was detected once. The rearrangement links TRBV6-4 to TRBJ2-2, with D unclear. The CDR3 loop spans 15 amino acids. Germline values: CDR1 MRHNA, CDR2 SNTAGT. Deletions cut 7 bases from V and 4 bases from J, with 16 bases between. The CDR3 DNA follows: TGTGCCAGCACGGTTGAGGAAGGTGGCACCGGGGAGCTGTTTTTT. It encodes CASTVEEGGTGELFF.

This chain links TRBV28 with TRBJ2-7; 10 nucleotides align to TRBD1. Looked up from germline, CDR1 is MDHEN and CDR2 is SYDVKM. CDR3 size: 17 residues. V lost 5 bases and J lost 1; bases outside the gene matches: 11. The CDR3, as DNA: TGTGCCAGCAGTCTGCTCCCGGGACAGGGGTCGTCCTACGAGCAGTACTTC. Translation: CASSLLPGQGSSYEQYF.

The V and J genes are TRBV7-6 and TRBJ2-1, with D possibly TRBD1 on 6 matching bases. Per germline, CDR1 SGHVS and CDR2 FNYEAQ. The CDR3 contains 13 residues. The V gene lost 2 bases and the J gene lost 8 bases, with 10 bases spanning the gap. CDR3 residues: CASSLTGLYEQFF. As DNA, the CDR3 is TGTGCCAGCAGCTTAACAGGGCTGTATGAGCAGTTCTTC.

V gene TRBV28 combines with J gene TRBJ2-1; 7 bases line up with TRBD2. This CDR3 has 17 amino acids. The germline V gene has CDR1 MDHEN and CDR2 SYDVKM. Trimming removed 3 bases from V and 5 bases from J; junction bases left unmatched: 13. This chain's CDR3 is CASSLSAGGGIDNEQFF. Written as DNA, the CDR3 is TGTGCCAGCAGTTTGTCAGCCGGCGGGGGAATTGACAATGAGCAGTTCTTC.

The chain employs TRBV9 and TRBJ2-1, with a possible D match to TRBD2 (5 bases). Per the germline V gene, CDR1 is SGDLS and CDR2 is YYNGEE. The V and J ends lost 0 bases and 5 bases respectively, with 12 bases between them. This CDR3 region has 15 residues. Written as DNA, the CDR3 is TGTGCCAGCAGCGTAGAACAGAGCGGTAACAATGAGCAGTTCTTC. This codes for CASSVEQSGNNEQFF.

The V call is TRBV5-5, the J call TRBJ1-5; 9 nucleotides match TRBD1. This CDR3 comprises 13 residues. The J segment lost 12 bases and the V segment lost 4 bases, leaving 8 bases of the junction unmatched. The germline CDR1 and CDR2 sequences are SGHKS and YYEKEE (reference sequence). CDR3 DNA sequence: TGTGCCAGCAGCGCATTACCGGGACAGGGCCAGCATTTT. Amino acids: CASSALPGQGQHF.